This passage covers 14 T cell receptor beta chains from one sample sequenced in a study of identical twins. Each CDR3 protein gets one entry after TCRdb re-called the 5' RACE reads with MiXCR. Of 200,000 to 300,000 distinct CDR3 sequences in the sample, roughly 10% are singletons; the top ten hold about 9%. The specimen sequenced was memory T cells sorted from blood. These receptor sequences come from a man aged 45-65 years in good health.

This clonotype has only a few counts. The rearrangement uses TRBV27 and TRBJ2-3, with D uncertain. Germline CDR1 is MNHEY and CDR2 is SMNVEV (reference sequence). The CDR3 has 14 amino acids. V shed 6 bases and J shed 0 bases, with 10 bases lying between them. The CDR3 region is CASRGWGSTDTQYF. The CDR3 DNA sequence: TGTGCCAGCAGGGGGTGGGGTAGCACAGATACGCAGTATTTT.

This clonotype was seen at least ten times. This chain connects TRBV25-1 to TRBJ2-7; D perhaps matches TRBD2 (5 bases). The germline V gene encodes CDR1 MGHDK and CDR2 SYGVNS. This CDR3 has 12 residues. Trimming took 4 bases from V and 6 from J, leaving 10 bases between them. CDR3: CASSAGKLEQYF. CDR3 coding DNA: TGTGCCAGCAGTGCGGGGAAGCTCGAGCAGTACTTC.

This clonotype was observed a few times. J is TRBJ2-1 and V is TRBV12-3 or TRBV12-4, with 11 bases lining up with TRBD2. V trimming: 5 bases; J trimming: 2 bases; junction bases outside the gene matches: 8. The CDR3 loop spans 17 amino acids. DNA of the CDR3: TGTGCCAGCAGTCCTATTGTAGCGGGAGGGCCCTACAATGAGCAGTTCTTC. It yields the protein CASSPIVAGGPYNEQFF.

This clonotype was seen more than once but under ten times. This chain links TRBV6-1 with TRBJ1-2, with TRBD1 matching over 10 bases. The germline V gene encodes CDR1 MNHNS and CDR2 SASEGT. V lost 6 bases to trimming and J lost 3 bases; unmatched junction nucleotides: 10. The length of the CDR3 is 16 residues. CDR3 nucleotide sequence: TGTGCCAGCAGAGCTCCGGGACAGGGGAGGTACTATGGCTACACCTTC. Translated: CASRAPGQGRYYGYTF.

This clonotype was seen more than once but under ten times. J is TRBJ2-3 and V is TRBV11-2; D is possibly TRBD2 (5 bases). This CDR3 contains 13 residues. V was pared by 8 bases and J by 5 bases, with 14 bases between. Per the germline V gene, CDR1 is SGHAT and CDR2 is FQNNGV. CDR3: CASVLAAGDTQYF. Written as DNA, the CDR3 is TGTGCCAGCGTCCTAGCTGCGGGAGATACGCAGTATTTT.

The table lists this clonotype with many counts. The CDR3 loop is CGGSPSSGANVLTF. CDR3 nucleotides: TGTGGGGGGTCGCCCTCCTCTGGGGCCAACGTCCTGACTTTC. The rearrangement uses TRBV30 and TRBJ2-6; D is possibly TRBD1 or TRBD2 (5 bases each). The V gene's germline CDR1 is GTSNPN and CDR2 SVGIG (reference sequence). CDR3 length: 14 amino acids.

The chain links TRBV7-8 to TRBJ1-5, with TRBD1 identical over 9 bases. CDR1 SGHVS and CDR2 FQNEAQ come from the germline V gene. This CDR3 region has 16 residues. V shed 2 bases, J shed 4 bases, and the junction held 6 bases outside the gene matches. CDR3 region: CASSLKSGTGNQPQHF. For the CDR3, the DNA is TGTGCCAGCAGCTTAAAATCCGGGACAGGGAATCAGCCCCAGCATTTT.

The rearrangement links TRBV5-1 to TRBJ2-7; TRBD2 is a possible D gene (7 bases). Trimming left V 4 bases short and J 0 bases short, with 14 bases between. This CDR3 region has 15 residues. Germline V gene lookup returns CDR1 SGHRS and CDR2 YFSETQ. CDR3 residues: CASSTQGGGSYEQYF. CDR3 DNA sequence: TGCGCCAGCAGCACCCAAGGGGGGGGCTCCTACGAGCAGTACTTC.

Many counts were recorded for this clonotype. The chain's CDR3 is CSARGLDGYTF. CDR3 nucleotide sequence: TGCAGTGCTAGAGGTCTTGATGGCTACACCTTC. The rearrangement joins TRBV20-1 to TRBJ1-2; the D is unclear. V lost 1 base and J lost 6, with 6 bases in between. CDR3 length: 11 residues. Germline assignment: CDR1 DFQATT and CDR2 SNEGSKA (reference sequence).

CDR3 in amino acids: CASSARTDTEAFF. CDR3 nucleotides: TGTGCCAGCAGCGCTCGGACAGACACTGAAGCTTTCTTT. The chain employs TRBV9 and TRBJ1-1; perhaps TRBD1 as D (6 bases). Trimming stripped 3 bases from V and 3 bases from J, with 9 bases between. This CDR3 spans 13 amino acids. The germline V gene encodes CDR1 SGDLS and CDR2 YYNGEE.

The V and J genes are TRBV6-1 and TRBJ2-2, with TRBD2 matching over 12 bases. The germline CDR1 and CDR2 sequences are MNHNS and SASEGT. The junction had 9 bases not matched to a gene; V was cut back by 11 bases and J by 5 bases. This CDR3 spans 15 amino acids. Here the CDR3 reads CAARRTSGVTGELFF. CDR3 bases: TGTGCCGCTAGACGGACTAGCGGGGTTACCGGGGAGCTGTTTTTT.

The chain recombines TRBV7-6 with TRBJ2-1; 11 bases map to TRBD2. The ends lost 5 bases at V and 4 bases at J; junction bases unmatched: 7. CDR3 size: 16 residues. Germline lookup yields CDR1 SGHVS and CDR2 FNYEAQ. CDR3 sequence (DNA): TGTGCCAGCAGCAGTGCCGGGACTAGCGGATACAATGAGCAGTTCTTC. It specifies CASSSAGTSGYNEQFF.

At least ten counts were recorded for this clonotype. V and J are TRBV4-1 and TRBJ2-2, with 10 bases fitting TRBD1. This CDR3 has 16 amino acids. Germline lookup yields CDR1 MGHRA and CDR2 YSYEKL. Germline trimming cut 2 bases from V and 4 bases from J; bases unmatched to any gene: 4. CDR3 amino acids: CASSQSRTGGTGELFF. CDR3 in DNA: TGCGCCAGCAGCCAAAGTCGGACAGGGGGCACCGGGGAGCTGTTTTTT.

The rearrangement uses TRBV7-2 and TRBJ2-1; no clear D. V lost 3 bases and J 4 bases, leaving 16 bases between the germline ends. The CDR3 runs 16 residues. Per germline, CDR1 SGHTA and CDR2 FQGNSA. In DNA form, the CDR3 reads TGTGCCAGCAGCTTCGCCTCTGGGCGCTTGTACAATGAGCAGTTCTTC. Translated: CASSFASGRLYNEQFF.